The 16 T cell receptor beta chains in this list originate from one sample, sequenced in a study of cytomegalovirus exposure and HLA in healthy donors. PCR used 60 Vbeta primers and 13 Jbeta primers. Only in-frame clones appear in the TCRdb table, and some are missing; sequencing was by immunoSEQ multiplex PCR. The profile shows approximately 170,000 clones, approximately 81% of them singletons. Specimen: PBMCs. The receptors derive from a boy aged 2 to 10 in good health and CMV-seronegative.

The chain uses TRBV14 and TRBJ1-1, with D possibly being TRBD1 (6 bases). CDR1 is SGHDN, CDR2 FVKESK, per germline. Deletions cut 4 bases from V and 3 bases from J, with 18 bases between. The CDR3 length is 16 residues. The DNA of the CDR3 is TGTGCCAGCAGCCCCTGGGCCAGGGGCAGGGACACTGAAGCTTTCTTT. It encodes CASSPWARGRDTEAFF.

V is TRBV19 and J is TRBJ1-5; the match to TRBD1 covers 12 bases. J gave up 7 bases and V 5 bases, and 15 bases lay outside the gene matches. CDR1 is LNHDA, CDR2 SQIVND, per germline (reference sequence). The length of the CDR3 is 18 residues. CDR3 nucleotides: TGTGCCAGTAGTGGCCTGCGGGGACAGGGGGCATTTAGACAGCCCCAGCATTTT. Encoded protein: CASSGLRGQGAFRQPQHF. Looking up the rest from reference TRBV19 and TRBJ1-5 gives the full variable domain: DGGITQSPKYLFRKEGQNVTLSCEQNLNHDAMYWYRQDPGQGLRLIYYSQIVNDFQKGDIAEGYSVSREKKESFPLTVTSAQKNPTAFYLCASSGLRGQGAFRQPQHFGDGTRLSIL.

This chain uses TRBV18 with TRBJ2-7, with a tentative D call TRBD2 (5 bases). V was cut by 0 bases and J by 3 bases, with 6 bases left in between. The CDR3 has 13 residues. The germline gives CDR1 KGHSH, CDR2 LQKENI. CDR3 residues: CASSPPGGYEQYV. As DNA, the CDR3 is TGTGCCAGCTCACCACCCGGAGGCTACGAGCAGTACGTC.

The CDR3 DNA is TGTGCCACCAGCAGAGGAGGGGGGGCAACCGGGGAGCTGTTTTTT. It codes for CATSRGGGATGELFF. The gene calls are TRBV15 and TRBJ2-2, with D perhaps TRBD2 (7 bases). The length of the CDR3 is 15 residues. Germline V lookup: CDR1 LNHNV, CDR2 YYDKDF (reference sequence). V was trimmed by 1 base and J by 5 bases, leaving 11 bases between them. The variable domain in full, completed from reference TRBV15 and TRBJ2-2, reads DAMVIQNPRYQVTQFGKPVTLSCSQTLNHNVMYWYQQKSSQAPKLLFHYYDKDFNNEADTPDNFQSRRPNTSFCFLDIRSPGLGDTAMYLCATSRGGGATGELFFGEGSRLTVL.

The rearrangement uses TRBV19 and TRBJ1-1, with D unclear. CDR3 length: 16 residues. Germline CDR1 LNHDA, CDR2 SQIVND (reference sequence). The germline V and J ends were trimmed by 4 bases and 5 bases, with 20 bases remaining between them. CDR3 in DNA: TGTGCCAGTAGTACCAATCCGGCCAGGCTGGTTACTGAAGCTTTCTTT. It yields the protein CASSTNPARLVTEAFF.

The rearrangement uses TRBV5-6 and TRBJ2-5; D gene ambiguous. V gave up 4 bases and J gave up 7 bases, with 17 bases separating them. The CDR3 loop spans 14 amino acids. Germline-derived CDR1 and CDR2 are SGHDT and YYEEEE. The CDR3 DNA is TGTGCCAGCAGCAACTACGTTGGCAGTGGGACCCAGTACTTC. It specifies CASSNYVGSGTQYF.

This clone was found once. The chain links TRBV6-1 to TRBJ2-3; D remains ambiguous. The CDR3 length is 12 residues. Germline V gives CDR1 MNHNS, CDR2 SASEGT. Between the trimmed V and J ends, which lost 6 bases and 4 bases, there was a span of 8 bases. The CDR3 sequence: CASRPIADTQYF. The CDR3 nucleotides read TGTGCCAGCAGACCCATAGCAGATACGCAGTATTTT.

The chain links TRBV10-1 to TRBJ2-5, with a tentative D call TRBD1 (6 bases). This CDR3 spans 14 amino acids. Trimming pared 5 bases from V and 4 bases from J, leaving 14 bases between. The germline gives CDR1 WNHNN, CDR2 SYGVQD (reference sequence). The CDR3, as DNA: TGCGCCAGCAGTCAGGGGACGGCAGGAGAGACCCAGTACTTC. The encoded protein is CASSQGTAGETQYF.

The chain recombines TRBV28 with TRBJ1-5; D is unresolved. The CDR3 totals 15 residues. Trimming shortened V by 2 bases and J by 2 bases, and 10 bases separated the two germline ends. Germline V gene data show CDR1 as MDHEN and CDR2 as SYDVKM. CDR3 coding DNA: TGTGCCAGCAGTTTAAAGTTCGGGGGCAATCAGCCCCAGCATTTT. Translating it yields CASSLKFGGNQPQHF.

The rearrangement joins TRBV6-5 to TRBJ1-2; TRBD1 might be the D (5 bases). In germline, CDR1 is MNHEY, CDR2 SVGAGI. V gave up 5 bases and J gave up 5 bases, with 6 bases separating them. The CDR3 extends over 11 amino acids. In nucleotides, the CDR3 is TGTGCCAGCAGTCCAGGGTATGGCTACACCTTC. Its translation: CASSPGYGYTF.

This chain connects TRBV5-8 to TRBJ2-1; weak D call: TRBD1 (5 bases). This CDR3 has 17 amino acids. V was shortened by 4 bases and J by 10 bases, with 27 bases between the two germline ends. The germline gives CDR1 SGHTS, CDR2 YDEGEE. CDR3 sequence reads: CASSPSPVVAGWGEQFF. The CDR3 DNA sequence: TGTGCCAGCAGCCCGTCCCCTGTCGTCGCCGGTTGGGGCGAGCAGTTCTTC.

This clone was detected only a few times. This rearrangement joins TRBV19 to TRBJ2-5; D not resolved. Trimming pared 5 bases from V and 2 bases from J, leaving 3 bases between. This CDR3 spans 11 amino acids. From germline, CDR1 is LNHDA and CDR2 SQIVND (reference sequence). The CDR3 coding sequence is TGTGCCAGTAGTTTACAAGAGACCCAGTACTTC. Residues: CASSLQETQYF.

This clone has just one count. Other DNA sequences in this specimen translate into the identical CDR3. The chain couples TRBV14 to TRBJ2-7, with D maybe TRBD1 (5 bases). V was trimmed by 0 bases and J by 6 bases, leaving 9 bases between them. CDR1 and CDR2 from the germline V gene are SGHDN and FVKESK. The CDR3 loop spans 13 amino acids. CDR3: CASSQDRVGEQYV. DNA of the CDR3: TGTGCCAGCAGCCAAGACAGGGTAGGCGAGCAGTACGTC.

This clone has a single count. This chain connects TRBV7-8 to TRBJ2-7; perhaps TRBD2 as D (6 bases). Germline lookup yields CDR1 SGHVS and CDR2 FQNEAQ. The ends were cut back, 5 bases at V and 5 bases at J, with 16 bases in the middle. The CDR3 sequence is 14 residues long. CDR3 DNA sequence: TGTGCCAGCAGCCCCCCCGGGGGAAGGAACGAGCAGTACTTC. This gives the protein CASSPPGGRNEQYF.

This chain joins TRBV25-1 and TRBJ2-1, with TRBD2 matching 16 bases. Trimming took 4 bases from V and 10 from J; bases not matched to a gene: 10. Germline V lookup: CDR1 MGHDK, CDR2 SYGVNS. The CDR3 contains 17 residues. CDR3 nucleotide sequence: TGTGCCAGCAGTGTCGGGACTAGCGGGGGGGGGTTAGGGGAGCAGTTCTTC. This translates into CASSVGTSGGGLGEQFF.

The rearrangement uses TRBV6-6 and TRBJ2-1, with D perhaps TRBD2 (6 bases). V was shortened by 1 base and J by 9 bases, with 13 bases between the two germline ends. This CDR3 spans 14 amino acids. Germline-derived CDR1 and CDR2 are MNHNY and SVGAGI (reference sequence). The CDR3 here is CASSYWAVGGEQFF. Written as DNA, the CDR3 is TGTGCCAGCAGTTACTGGGCAGTCGGGGGTGAGCAGTTCTTC.